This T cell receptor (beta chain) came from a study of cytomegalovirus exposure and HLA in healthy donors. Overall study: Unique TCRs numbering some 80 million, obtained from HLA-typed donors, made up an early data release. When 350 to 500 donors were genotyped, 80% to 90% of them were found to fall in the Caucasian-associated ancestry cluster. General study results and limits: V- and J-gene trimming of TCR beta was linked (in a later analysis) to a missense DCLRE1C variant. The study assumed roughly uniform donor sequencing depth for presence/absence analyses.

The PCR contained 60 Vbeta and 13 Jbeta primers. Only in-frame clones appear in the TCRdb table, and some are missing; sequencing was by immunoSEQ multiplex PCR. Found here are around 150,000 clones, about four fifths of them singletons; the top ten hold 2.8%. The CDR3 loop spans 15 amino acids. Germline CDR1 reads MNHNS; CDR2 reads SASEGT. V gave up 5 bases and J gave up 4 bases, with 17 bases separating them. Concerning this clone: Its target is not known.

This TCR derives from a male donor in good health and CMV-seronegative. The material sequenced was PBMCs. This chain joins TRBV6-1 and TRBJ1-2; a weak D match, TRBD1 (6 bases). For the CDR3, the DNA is TGTGCCAGCAGTACCCGGGACACCTCGGTCTATGGCTACACCTTC. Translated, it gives CASSTRDTSVYGYTF.